The next 32 T cell receptor beta chains were all read from a single sample in a study of shared clonotypes between healthy human individuals. Assay used: immunoSEQ multiplex PCR; TCRdb lists only in-frame clones, some missing. This sample has approximately 2.1 million clones, with 85% to 95% found just once. The sample comprised naive CD4+ T cells from PBMCs. Subset indicated: CD45RA+ positively selected. The receptors stem from a man aged 18-30 years in good health. Some clones in this sample may be carry-over from other donors' samples.

The CDR3 region is CASSLGTATEETQYF. CDR3 DNA: TGCGCCAGCAGCTTGGGGACAGCTACTGAAGAGACCCAGTACTTC. V gene TRBV5-1 combines with J gene TRBJ2-5, with D perhaps TRBD1 (6 bases). V was trimmed by 0 bases and J by 3 bases, leaving 12 bases between them. Germline V gene sequence: CDR1 SGHRS, CDR2 YFSETQ. The CDR3 is 15 amino acids.

The chain is built from TRBV5-1 and TRBJ1-2; D not certain. The CDR3 spans 14 residues. V gave up 0 bases and J gave up 0 bases, with 6 bases separating them. The germline V gene has CDR1 SGHRS and CDR2 YFSETQ. CDR3 amino acids: CASSLEYANYGYTF. The CDR3 DNA reads as TGCGCCAGCAGCTTGGAATATGCTAACTATGGCTACACCTTC.

The CDR3 protein is CASSVAGRGETQYF. The CDR3 DNA sequence: TGTGCCAGTAGTGTCGCTGGGAGGGGAGAGACCCAGTACTTC. The chain recombines TRBV19 with TRBJ2-5; 7 positions match TRBD2. J lost 4 bases, V lost 5 bases, and 7 bases had no gene match. Germline V gene sequence: CDR1 LNHDA, CDR2 SQIVND (reference sequence). The CDR3 is 14 amino acids.

The chain combines TRBV5-1 with TRBJ2-7; no reliable D call. Trimming cost V 0 bases and J 4 bases, with 14 bases left between them. The CDR3 is 15 amino acids. The germline CDR1 and CDR2 sequences are SGHRS and YFSETQ. This CDR3 reads CASSLAQPLKYEQYF. The DNA of the CDR3 is TGCGCCAGCAGCTTGGCCCAACCCCTTAAGTACGAGCAGTACTTC.

This chain's CDR3 is CASSPSFFREAFF. The CDR3 DNA is TGTGCCAGCAGCCCCTCCTTCTTCAGGGAAGCTTTCTTT. This sequence joins TRBV28 and TRBJ1-1; no clear D. The CDR3 is made up of 13 amino acids. Germline values: CDR1 MDHEN, CDR2 SYDVKM. The V end was cut by 6 bases, the J end by 8 bases, with 16 bases between.

This clone has only one observation. This sequence joins TRBV4-3 and TRBJ2-7, with D possibly called TRBD1 or TRBD2 (5 bases each). Germline V CDR1 and CDR2: LGHNA, YSLEER. The V and J ends lost 2 bases and 3 bases respectively, with 26 bases between them. The CDR3 length is 19 residues. The DNA for the CDR3 is TGCGCCAGCAGCCAACAACTTAACTCCGGGACCGATGTGAACTACGAGCAGTACTTC. Protein sequence: CASSQQLNSGTDVNYEQYF.

The chain recombines TRBV6-1 with TRBJ2-3; perhaps TRBD2 as D (6 bases). Germline-derived CDR1 and CDR2 are MNHNS and SASEGT. V was trimmed by 10 bases and J by 2 bases, leaving 13 bases between them. CDR3 size: 13 residues. The CDR3 region has the DNA TGTGCCATCCTCCGGGAGCACACAGATACGCAGTATTTT. As protein: CAILREHTDTQYF.

This chain links TRBV29-1 with TRBJ2-7, with D unresolved. CDR1 and CDR2 from the germline V gene are SQVTM and ANQGSEA. The CDR3 covers 13 residues. The V end was cut by 7 bases, the J end by 6 bases, with 19 bases between. CDR3 protein: CSARTVVEGEQYF. In DNA form, the CDR3 reads TGCAGCGCTCGAACGGTAGTCGAAGGCGAGCAGTACTTC.

The rearrangement joins TRBV6-5 to TRBJ1-2; D possibly corresponds to TRBD1 (6 bases). This CDR3 contains 14 residues. V dropped 0 bases and J dropped 8 bases, with 13 bases sitting between them. The germline V gene encodes CDR1 MNHEY and CDR2 SVGAGI. CDR3 in amino acids: CASSYSGRGGGYTF. The CDR3 nucleotides are TGTGCCAGCAGTTACTCGGGCAGGGGTGGGGGCTACACCTTC.

The V and J genes are TRBV7-6 and TRBJ1-5, with 7 positions matching TRBD1. Per the germline V gene, CDR1 is SGHVS and CDR2 is FNYEAQ. The CDR3 is 16 amino acids. The V gene end was trimmed by 1 base and the J gene end by 6 bases; junction bases not matched to a gene: 9. The DNA for the CDR3 is TGTGCCAGCAGCTTAGGACAGGGCTGGAAACCTCAGCCCCAGCATTTT. Encoded protein: CASSLGQGWKPQPQHF.

As regards this clone: Other DNA sequences in this sample translate to the same CDR3. The chain employs TRBV9 and TRBJ2-1; maybe TRBD1 (5 bases). Trimming took off 2 bases at V and 1 base at J, with 10 bases between the two ends. The CDR3 extends over 15 amino acids. Looked up from germline, CDR1 is SGDLS and CDR2 is YYNGEE. This chain's CDR3 is CASSVQGSSYNEQFF. The CDR3 DNA sequence: TGTGCCAGCAGCGTCCAGGGATCTTCCTACAATGAGCAGTTCTTC.

The gene calls are TRBV6-5 and TRBJ2-7; a weak D match, TRBD1 (6 bases). V was trimmed by 6 bases and J by 3 bases, leaving 15 bases between them. Germline CDR1 and CDR2: MNHEY and SVGAGI. This CDR3 is 14 amino acids long. DNA for the CDR3: TGTGCCAGCAGCCGTTACCGGGACAACTACGAGCAGTACTTC. Amino acid sequence: CASSRYRDNYEQYF.

This chain joins TRBV6-5 and TRBJ2-1, with a tentative D call TRBD2 (6 bases). Trimming took off 6 bases at V and 4 bases at J, with 10 bases between the two ends. This CDR3 spans 13 amino acids. Germline assignment: CDR1 MNHEY and CDR2 SVGAGI. DNA of the CDR3: TGTGCCAGCAGCCGACTAGAATACAATGAGCAGTTCTTC. Amino acids: CASSRLEYNEQFF.

The genes are TRBV28 and TRBJ1-5, with 7 bases aligning to TRBD1. V was pared by 6 bases and J by 1 base, with 6 bases of the junction left unmatched. The germline gives CDR1 MDHEN, CDR2 SYDVKM. The CDR3 length is 15 residues. In nucleotides, the CDR3 is TGTGCCAGCAGCGTCTCCAGGGGGAGCAATCAGCCCCAGCATTTT. Translation: CASSVSRGSNQPQHF.

The chain carries TRBV7-3 and TRBJ2-7; weak D call: TRBD1 (6 bases). Germline CDR1 and CDR2: SGHTA and FQGTGA. This CDR3 is built from 16 residues. Trimming took off 5 bases at V and 3 bases at J, with 20 bases between the two ends. This CDR3 is CASSLWGPSPSYEQYF. CDR3 nucleotide sequence: TGTGCCAGCAGCCTATGGGGGCCGTCTCCAAGCTACGAGCAGTACTTC.

This clone occurred once. Distinct nucleotide sequences in the sample also encode this CDR3. V is TRBV19 and J is TRBJ2-3, with D possibly TRBD2 on 5 matching bases. Per germline, CDR1 LNHDA and CDR2 SQIVND (reference sequence). Trimming stripped 2 bases from V and 3 bases from J, with 6 bases between. This CDR3 comprises 13 residues. The CDR3 loop reads CASSISGTDTQYF. The CDR3 bases are TGTGCCAGTAGTATATCGGGGACAGATACGCAGTATTTT.

The rearrangement links TRBV5-4 to TRBJ1-3; a possible D gene is TRBD1 (5 bases). Germline-derived CDR1 and CDR2 are SGHNT and YYREEE (reference sequence). With 0 bases removed from V and 0 bases from J, the gap between germline ends came to 19 bases. This CDR3 spans 19 amino acids. CDR3 loop: CASSLGGLTVPHSGNTIYF. The CDR3 nucleotides read TGTGCCAGCAGCTTGGGGGGTTTGACAGTTCCTCACTCTGGAAACACCATATATTTT.

The chain links TRBV9 to TRBJ2-2; 8 bases line up with TRBD2. J lost 7 bases, V lost 0 bases, and 8 bases had no gene match. The germline gives CDR1 SGDLS, CDR2 YYNGEE. The CDR3 consists of 16 residues. CDR3 sequence (DNA): TGTGCCAGCAGCGTAGTTAGCGGGAATGTGGGCGGGGAGCTGTTTTTT. Its protein product is CASSVVSGNVGGELFF.

The gene calls are TRBV29-1 and TRBJ2-1, with D perhaps matching TRBD2 (5 bases). V was cut by 4 bases and J by 12 bases, with 10 bases left in between. This CDR3 contains 10 residues. The germline V gene has CDR1 SQVTM and CDR2 ANQGSEA. This CDR3 reads CSVGRDRQFF. The CDR3 nucleotides read TGCAGCGTTGGTCGGGATCGGCAGTTCTTC.

This chain uses TRBV5-1 with TRBJ2-1; no clear D gene. CDR1 is SGHRS and CDR2 is YFSETQ in the germline V gene. CDR3 length: 16 residues. V dropped 0 bases and J dropped 0 bases, with 10 bases sitting between them. In nucleotides, the CDR3 is TGCGCCAGCAGCTTGGAAAGACCGACCTCCTACAATGAGCAGTTCTTC. It yields the protein CASSLERPTSYNEQFF.

The chain combines TRBV28 with TRBJ1-3; 8 bases match TRBD1. This CDR3 region has 16 residues. The J segment lost 0 bases and the V segment lost 7 bases, leaving 8 bases of the junction unmatched. CDR1 is MDHEN and CDR2 is SYDVKM in the germline V gene. As DNA, the CDR3 is TGTGCCAGCAACACACAGGGGGGATACTCTGGAAACACCATATATTTT. Amino acids: CASNTQGGYSGNTIYF.

Worth noting for this clone: Other DNA sequences in the sample encode the same CDR3. V is TRBV11-2 and J is TRBJ2-7, with no clear D. CDR3 length: 11 amino acids. V shed 5 bases and J shed 4 bases, with 6 bases lying between them. Germline V lookup: CDR1 SGHAT, CDR2 FQNNGV. CDR3 nucleotides: TGTGCCAGCAGCCCGAGATACGAGCAGTACTTC. This encodes CASSPRYEQYF.

The chain has TRBV4-1 and TRBJ1-4, with 8 positions matching TRBD1. V dropped 4 bases and J dropped 5; count of bases not matched to a gene: 15. CDR3 length: 18 residues. Germline assignment: CDR1 MGHRA and CDR2 YSYEKL. CDR3 sequence reads: CASSRARTGYAENEKLFF. The CDR3 bases are TGCGCCAGCAGCCGAGCAAGGACAGGGTACGCCGAGAATGAAAAACTGTTTTTT.

CDR3 DNA: TGTGCCAGCAGCCTCGGACTAGCGGGAGGCCCAAGCTCCTACAATGAGCAGTTCTTC. This encodes CASSLGLAGGPSSYNEQFF. This chain connects TRBV11-3 to TRBJ2-1; 14 nucleotides match TRBD2. The junction had 9 bases not matched to a gene; V was cut back by 5 bases and J by 0 bases. Per germline, CDR1 SGHNT and CDR2 YENEEA. The CDR3 loop spans 19 amino acids.

The chain uses TRBV6-5 and TRBJ1-4; unclear D gene. V was pared by 2 bases and J by 5 bases, with 15 bases between. Germline lookup yields CDR1 MNHEY and CDR2 SVGAGI. The CDR3 totals 16 residues. CDR3 nucleotides: TGTGCCAGCAGTTACGGCCGGAGGCCATCAAATGAAAAACTGTTTTTT. This gives the protein CASSYGRRPSNEKLFF.

The V and J genes are TRBV7-2 and TRBJ1-1; D uncertain. The V gene lost 1 base and the J gene lost 4 bases, with 10 bases spanning the gap. Germline lookup yields CDR1 SGHTA and CDR2 FQGNSA. The CDR3 contains 14 residues. In DNA, the CDR3 is TGTGCCAGCAGCTTAGGGTCAGTTCTCACTGAAGCTTTCTTT. Its translation is CASSLGSVLTEAFF. Supplemented by reference TRBV7-2 and TRBJ1-1, the full variable domain reads GAGVSQSPSNKVTEKGKDVELRCDPISGHTALYWYRQSLGQGLEFLIYFQGNSAPDKSGLPSDRFSAERTGGSVSTLTIQRTQQEDSAVYLCASSLGSVLTEAFFGQGTRLTVV.

This clone was observed a single time. The V call is TRBV6-1, the J call TRBJ2-1, with 10 bases fitting TRBD1. This CDR3 spans 14 amino acids. The V gene end was trimmed by 8 bases and the J gene end by 4 bases; junction bases not matched to a gene: 5. Germline CDR1 reads MNHNS; CDR2 reads SASEGT. CDR3: CASRDRGYYNEQFF. CDR3 coding DNA: TGTGCCAGCCGGGACAGGGGATATTACAATGAGCAGTTCTTC.

The CDR3 protein is CSVETTGYYGYTF. The CDR3 DNA reads TGCAGCGTTGAGACGACAGGGTACTATGGCTACACCTTC. The chain is built from TRBV29-1 and TRBJ1-2; 7 bases agree with TRBD1. CDR1 and CDR2 from the germline V gene are SQVTM and ANQGSEA. CDR3 length: 13 amino acids. J gave up 3 bases and V 3 bases, and 4 bases lay outside the gene matches. The whole variable domain, filled in from reference TRBV29-1 and TRBJ1-2, reads SAVISQKPSRDICQRGTSLTIQCQVDSQVTMMFWYRQQPGQSLTLIATANQGSEATYESGFVIDKFPISRPNLTFSTLTVSNMSPEDSSIYLCSVETTGYYGYTFGSGTRLTVV.

This sequence joins TRBV5-6 and TRBJ2-7, with D perhaps matching TRBD2 (6 bases). Germline values: CDR1 SGHDT, CDR2 YYEEEE. The CDR3 extends over 16 amino acids. The germline V and J ends were trimmed by 4 bases and 0 bases, with 17 bases remaining between them. The chain's CDR3 is CASSPWGEVLSYEQYF. The CDR3 DNA follows: TGTGCCAGCAGCCCGTGGGGGGAGGTTCTCTCCTACGAGCAGTACTTC. The full variable domain, with the rest looked up from reference TRBV5-6 and TRBJ2-7, is DAGVTQSPTHLIKTRGQQVTLRCSPKSGHDTVSWYQQALGQGPQFIFQYYEEEERQRGNFPDRFSGHQFPNYSSELNVNALLLGDSALYLCASSPWGEVLSYEQYFGPGTRLTVT.

This clone was seen more than once but under ten times. The chain is built from TRBV6-5 and TRBJ1-1, with D possibly matching TRBD1 (5 bases). The CDR3 totals 14 residues. V was trimmed by 7 bases and J by 2 bases, leaving 14 bases between them. In germline, CDR1 is MNHEY, CDR2 SVGAGI. CDR3 sequence (DNA): TGTGCCAGCATGAAGGGGCTCGGAAACACTGAAGCTTTCTTT. It codes for CASMKGLGNTEAFF.

For this clone: The sample contains more than one DNA sequence encoding this CDR3. The chain joins TRBV28 to TRBJ2-3; D not certain. The ends were cut back, 3 bases at V and 2 bases at J, with 3 bases in the middle. The CDR3 is 12 amino acids. Germline assignment: CDR1 MDHEN and CDR2 SYDVKM. CDR3 protein: CASSLSTDTQYF. The DNA for the CDR3 is TGTGCCAGCAGTTTGTCCACAGATACGCAGTATTTT.

The chain carries TRBV6-1 and TRBJ1-5, with 10 bases identical to TRBD1. V was pared by 2 bases and J by 0 bases, with 7 bases of the junction left unmatched. Germline values: CDR1 MNHNS, CDR2 SASEGT. The CDR3 runs 18 residues. The DNA for the CDR3 is TGTGCCAGCAGTGAATGGGACAGGGGCGGCTATAGCAATCAGCCCCAGCATTTT. It yields the protein CASSEWDRGGYSNQPQHF.